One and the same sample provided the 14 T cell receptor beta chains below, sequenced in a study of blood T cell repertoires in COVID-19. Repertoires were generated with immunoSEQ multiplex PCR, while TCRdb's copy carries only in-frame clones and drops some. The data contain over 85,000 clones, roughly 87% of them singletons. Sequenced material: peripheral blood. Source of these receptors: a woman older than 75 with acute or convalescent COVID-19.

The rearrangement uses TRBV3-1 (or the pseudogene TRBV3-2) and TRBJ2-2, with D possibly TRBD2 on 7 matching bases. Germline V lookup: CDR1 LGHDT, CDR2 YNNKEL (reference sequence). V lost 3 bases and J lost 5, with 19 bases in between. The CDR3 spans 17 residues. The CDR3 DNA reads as TGTGCCAGCAGCCAGGTGAGCGGGGACACGTCGACCGGGGAGCTGTTTTTT. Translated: CASSQVSGDTSTGELFF.

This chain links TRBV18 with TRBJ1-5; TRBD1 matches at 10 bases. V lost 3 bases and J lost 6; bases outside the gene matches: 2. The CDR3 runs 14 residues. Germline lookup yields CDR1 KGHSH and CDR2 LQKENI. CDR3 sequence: CASSPDRGGQPQHF. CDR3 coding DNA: TGTGCCAGCTCACCGGACAGGGGGGGTCAGCCCCAGCATTTT.

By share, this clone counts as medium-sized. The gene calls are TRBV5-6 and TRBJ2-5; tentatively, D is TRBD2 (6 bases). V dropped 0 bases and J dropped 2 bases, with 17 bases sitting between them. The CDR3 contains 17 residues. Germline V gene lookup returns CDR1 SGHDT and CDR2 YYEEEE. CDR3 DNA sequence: TGTGCCAGCAGCTTGGGGGGAGGTGGGACCCTTCAAGAGACCCAGTACTTC. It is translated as CASSLGGGGTLQETQYF.

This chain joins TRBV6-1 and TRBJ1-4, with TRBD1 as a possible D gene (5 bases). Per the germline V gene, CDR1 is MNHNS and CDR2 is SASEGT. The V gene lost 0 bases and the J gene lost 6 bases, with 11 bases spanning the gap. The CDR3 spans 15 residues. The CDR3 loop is CASSEARGYYEKLFF. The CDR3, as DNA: TGTGCCAGCAGTGAAGCGCGGGGGTATTATGAAAAACTGTTTTTT.

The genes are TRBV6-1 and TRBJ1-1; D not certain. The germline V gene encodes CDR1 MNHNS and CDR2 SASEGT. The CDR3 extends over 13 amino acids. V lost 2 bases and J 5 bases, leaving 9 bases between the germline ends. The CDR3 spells CASSEPARTEAFF. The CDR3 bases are TGTGCCAGCAGTGAACCCGCGCGGACTGAAGCTTTCTTT.

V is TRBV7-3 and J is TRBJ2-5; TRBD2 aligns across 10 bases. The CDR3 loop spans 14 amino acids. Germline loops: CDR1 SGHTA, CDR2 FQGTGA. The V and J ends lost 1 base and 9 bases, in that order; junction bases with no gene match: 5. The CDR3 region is CASSLNPAGGAQYF. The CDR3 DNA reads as TGTGCCAGCAGCTTAAATCCAGCGGGAGGGGCCCAGTACTTC.

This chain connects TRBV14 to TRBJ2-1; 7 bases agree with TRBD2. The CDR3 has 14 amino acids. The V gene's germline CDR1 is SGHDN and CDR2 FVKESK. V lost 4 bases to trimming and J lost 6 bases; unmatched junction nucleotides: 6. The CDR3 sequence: CASSPSGALNEQFF. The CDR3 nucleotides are TGTGCCAGCAGCCCTAGCGGAGCCCTCAATGAGCAGTTCTTC.

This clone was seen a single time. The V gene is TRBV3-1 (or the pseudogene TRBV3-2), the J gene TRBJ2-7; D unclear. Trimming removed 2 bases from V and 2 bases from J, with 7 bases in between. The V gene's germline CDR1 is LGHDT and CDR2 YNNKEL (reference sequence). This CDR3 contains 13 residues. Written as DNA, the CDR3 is TGTGCCAGCAGCCAACGCGGCACCTACGAGCAGTACTTC. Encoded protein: CASSQRGTYEQYF.

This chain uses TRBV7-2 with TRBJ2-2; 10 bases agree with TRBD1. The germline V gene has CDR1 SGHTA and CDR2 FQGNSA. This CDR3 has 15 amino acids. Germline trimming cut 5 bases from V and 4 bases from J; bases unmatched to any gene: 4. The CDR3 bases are TGTGCCAGCAGCCTCGGGACAGGGGTCACCGGGGAGCTGTTTTTT. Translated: CASSLGTGVTGELFF. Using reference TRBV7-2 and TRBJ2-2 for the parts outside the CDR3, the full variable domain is GAGVSQSPSNKVTEKGKDVELRCDPISGHTALYWYRQSLGQGLEFLIYFQGNSAPDKSGLPSDRFSAERTGGSVSTLTIQRTQQEDSAVYLCASSLGTGVTGELFFGEGSRLTVL.

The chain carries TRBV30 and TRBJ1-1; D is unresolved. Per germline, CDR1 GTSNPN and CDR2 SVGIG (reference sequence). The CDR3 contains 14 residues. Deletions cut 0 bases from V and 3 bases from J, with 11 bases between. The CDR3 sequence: CAWSVSSVDTEAFF. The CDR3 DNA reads TGTGCCTGGAGTGTATCCAGCGTGGACACTGAAGCTTTCTTT.

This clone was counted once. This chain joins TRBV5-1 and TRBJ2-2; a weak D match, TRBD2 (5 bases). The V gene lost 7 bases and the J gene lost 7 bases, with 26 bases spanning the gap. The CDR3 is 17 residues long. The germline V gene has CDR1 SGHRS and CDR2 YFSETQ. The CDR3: CASGAGVAAKRDGELFF. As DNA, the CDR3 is TGCGCCAGCGGTGCTGGGGTTGCGGCAAAGAGGGACGGGGAGCTGTTTTTT.

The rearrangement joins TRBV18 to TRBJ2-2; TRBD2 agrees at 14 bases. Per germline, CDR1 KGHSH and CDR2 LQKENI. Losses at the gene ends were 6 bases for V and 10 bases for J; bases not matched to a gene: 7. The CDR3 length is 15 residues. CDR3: CASSTGLAGAEELFF. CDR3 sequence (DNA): TGTGCCAGCTCGACGGGACTAGCGGGAGCGGAGGAGCTGTTTTTT.

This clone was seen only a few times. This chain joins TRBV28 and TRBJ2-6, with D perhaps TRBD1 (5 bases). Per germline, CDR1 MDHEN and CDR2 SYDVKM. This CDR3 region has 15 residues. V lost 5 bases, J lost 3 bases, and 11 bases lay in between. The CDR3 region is CASSEPGFGANVLTF. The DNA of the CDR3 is TGTGCCAGCAGTGAGCCAGGGTTTGGGGCCAACGTCCTGACTTTC.

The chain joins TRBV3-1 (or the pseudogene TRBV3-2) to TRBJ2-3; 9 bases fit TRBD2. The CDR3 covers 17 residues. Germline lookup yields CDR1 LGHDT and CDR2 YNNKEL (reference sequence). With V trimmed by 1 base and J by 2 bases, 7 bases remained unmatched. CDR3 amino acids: CASSQVLAGRYTDTQYF. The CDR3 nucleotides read TGTGCCAGCAGCCAAGTTCTAGCGGGGCGTTACACAGATACGCAGTATTTT.